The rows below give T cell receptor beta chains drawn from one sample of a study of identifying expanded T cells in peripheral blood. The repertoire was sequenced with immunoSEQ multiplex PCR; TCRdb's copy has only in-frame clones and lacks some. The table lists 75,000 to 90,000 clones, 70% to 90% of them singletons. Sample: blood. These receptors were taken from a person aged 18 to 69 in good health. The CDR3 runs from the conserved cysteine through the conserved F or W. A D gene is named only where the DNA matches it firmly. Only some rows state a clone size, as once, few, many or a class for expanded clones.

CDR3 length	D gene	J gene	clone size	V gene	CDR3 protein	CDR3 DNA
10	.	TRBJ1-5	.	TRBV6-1	CASSGRTEHF	TGTGCCAGCAGTGGAAGGACCGAGCATTTT
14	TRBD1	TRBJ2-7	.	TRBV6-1	CASSAGTGGHEQYF	TGTGCCAGCAGTGCAGGGACAGGGGGCCACGAGCAGTACTTC
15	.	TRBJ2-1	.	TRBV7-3	CASSLIISSYNEQFF	TGTGCCAGCAGCTTAATTATAAGCTCCTACAATGAGCAGTTCTTC
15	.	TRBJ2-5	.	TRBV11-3	CASSLGVDRTGTQYF	TGTGCCAGCAGCTTGGGGGTTGACAGGACGGGGACCCAGTACTTC
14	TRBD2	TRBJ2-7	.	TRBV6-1	CASRGRAFSYEQYF	TGTGCCAGCAGGGGGAGGGCGTTCTCCTACGAGCAGTACTTC
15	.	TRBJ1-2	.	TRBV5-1	CASSPVGTGNYGYTF	TGCGCCAGCAGCCCGGTGGGGACGGGGAACTATGGCTACACCTTC
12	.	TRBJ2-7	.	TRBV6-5	CASSGSSYEQYF	TGTGCCAGCAGCGGGAGCTCCTACGAGCAGTACTTC
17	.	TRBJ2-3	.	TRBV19	CASSTDPLGGRSDTQYF	TGTGCCAGTAGTACGGACCCTCTAGGCGGCAGGTCAGATACGCAGTATTTT
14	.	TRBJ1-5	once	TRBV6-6	CASSYGPIRQPQHF	TGTGCCAGCAGTTACGGTCCAATCAGGCAGCCCCAGCATTTT
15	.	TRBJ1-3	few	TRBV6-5	CASSYSNRVGNTIYF	TGTGCCAGCAGTTACTCGAACAGGGTTGGAAACACCATATATTTT
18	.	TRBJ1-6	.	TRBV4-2	CASSQDMVSARRNSPLHF	TGTGCCAGCAGCCAAGATATGGTGAGTGCCCGGAGGAATTCACCCCTCCACTTT
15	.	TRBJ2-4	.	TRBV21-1	CASGNRILAKNIQYF	TGTGCCAGCGGGAACCGTATTCTAGCCAAAAACATTCAGTACTTC
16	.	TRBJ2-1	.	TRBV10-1	CASSCQGDTSYNEQFF	TGCGCCAGCTCCTGCCAGGGAGATACTTCCTACAATGAGCAGTTCTTC
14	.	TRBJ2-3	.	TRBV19	CASSEGGSTDTQYF	TGTGCCAGTAGTGAGGGCGGGAGCACAGATACGCAGTATTTT
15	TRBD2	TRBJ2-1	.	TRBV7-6	CASTGGESSYNEQFF	TGTGCCAGCACCGGGGGGGAGAGCTCCTACAATGAGCAGTTCTTC
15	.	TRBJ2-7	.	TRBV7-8	CASSLARGLSYEQYF	TGTGCCAGCAGCTTAGCTCGGGGACTCTCCTACGAGCAGTACTTC
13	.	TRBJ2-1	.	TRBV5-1	CASSYGPTDEQFF	TGCGCCAGCAGCTATGGACCTACGGATGAGCAGTTCTTC
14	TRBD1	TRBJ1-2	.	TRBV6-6	CASSYSGTESGYTF	TGTGCCAGCAGTTACTCGGGGACAGAGAGTGGCTACACCTTC
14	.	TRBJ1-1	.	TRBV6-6	CASSYSDFNTEAFF	TGTGCCAGCAGTTACTCTGATTTCAACACTGAAGCTTTCTTT
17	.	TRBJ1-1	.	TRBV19	CASSKVGALFMNTEAFF	TGTGCCAGTAGTAAGGTGGGGGCTCTTTTTATGAACACTGAAGCTTTCTTT
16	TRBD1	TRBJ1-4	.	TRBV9	CASSPFTGTGSEKLFF	TGTGCCAGCAGCCCTTTTACCGGGACAGGGAGCGAAAAACTGTTTTTT
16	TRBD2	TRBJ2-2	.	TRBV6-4	CASSPKTSANTGELFF	TGTGCCAGCAGTCCAAAGACTAGCGCGAACACCGGGGAGCTGTTTTTT
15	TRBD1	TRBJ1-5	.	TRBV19	CASGPGQGGNQPQHF	TGTGCCAGTGGACCGGGACAGGGAGGCAATCAGCCCCAGCATTTT
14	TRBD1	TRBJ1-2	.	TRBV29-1	CSAIGQGDGYGYTF	TGCAGCGCCATCGGACAGGGAGATGGCTATGGCTACACCTTC
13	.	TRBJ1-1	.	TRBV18	CAFTQIGGTEAFF	TGTGCTTTCACACAGATCGGAGGGACTGAAGCTTTCTTT
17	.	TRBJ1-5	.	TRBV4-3	CASSQDWAGDSNQPQHF	TGCGCCAGCAGCCAAGATTGGGCAGGGGATAGCAATCAGCCCCAGCATTTT
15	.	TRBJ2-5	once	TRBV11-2	CASRGGSAYQETQYF	TGTGCCAGCAGGGGGGGTAGCGCCTACCAAGAGACCCAGTACTTC
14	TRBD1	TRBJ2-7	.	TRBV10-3	CAISSTGGSYEQYF	TGTGCCATCAGTTCCACAGGGGGGTCCTACGAGCAGTACTTC
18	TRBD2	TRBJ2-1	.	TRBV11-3	CASSPPAGVAGGPNEQFF	TGTGCCAGCAGCCCTCCCGCGGGGGTAGCGGGAGGGCCTAATGAGCAGTTCTTC
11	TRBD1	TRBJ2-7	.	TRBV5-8	CASSVRDRGRF	TGTGCCAGCAGCGTCCGGGACAGGGGGCGGTTC
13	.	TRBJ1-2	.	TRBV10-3	CAISETAPAGYTF	TGTGCCATCAGTGAAACAGCTCCCGCTGGCTACACCTTC
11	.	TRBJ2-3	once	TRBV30	CAWRFSDTQYF	TGTGCCTGGAGATTTTCAGATACGCAGTATTTT
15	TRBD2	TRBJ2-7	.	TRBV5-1	CASSFTSGGAYEQYF	TGCGCCAGCAGCTTCACTAGCGGGGGCGCGTACGAGCAGTACTTC
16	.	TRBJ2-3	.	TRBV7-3	CASSPQPGRSTDTQYF	TGTGCCAGCAGCCCGCAACCGGGACGGAGCACAGATACGCAGTATTTT
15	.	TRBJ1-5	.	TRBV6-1	CASSESGFSNQPQHF	TGTGCCAGCAGTGAATCAGGGTTCAGCAATCAGCCCCAGCATTTT
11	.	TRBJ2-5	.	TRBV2	CARRVEETQYF	TGTGCCAGGAGGGTAGAAGAGACCCAGTACTTC
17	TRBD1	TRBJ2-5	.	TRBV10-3	CAISAPSSWTGQETQYF	TGTGCCATCAGTGCTCCATCATCCTGGACAGGGCAAGAGACCCAGTACTTC
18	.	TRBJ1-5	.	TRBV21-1	CASSGGGSVLAGWQPQHF	TGTGCCAGCAGCGGCGGAGGTTCGGTGCTGGCCGGTTGGCAGCCCCAGCATTTT
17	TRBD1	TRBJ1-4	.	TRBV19	CASSNTKETGPNEKLFF	TGTGCCAGTAGTAACACCAAGGAGACAGGGCCTAATGAAAAACTGTTTTTT
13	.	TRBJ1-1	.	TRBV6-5	CASSPGAHTEAFF	TGTGCCAGCAGCCCCGGGGCGCACACTGAAGCTTTCTTT
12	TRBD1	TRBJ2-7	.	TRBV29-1	CSVGGQGNEQYF	TGCAGCGTTGGGGGACAGGGGAACGAGCAGTACTTC
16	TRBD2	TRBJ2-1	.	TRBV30	CAWTSLAGASYNEQFF	TGTGCCTGGACGTCTCTAGCGGGAGCCTCCTACAATGAGCAGTTCTTC
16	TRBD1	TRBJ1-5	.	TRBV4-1	CASSQGGQGAWEPQHF	TGCGCCAGCAGCCAAGGCGGACAGGGGGCATGGGAGCCCCAGCATTTT
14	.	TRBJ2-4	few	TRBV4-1	CASSQGVDRNIQYF	TGCGCCAGCAGCCAAGGGGTGGACAGAAACATTCAGTACTTC
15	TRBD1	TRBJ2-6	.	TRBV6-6	CASSTTGVGANVLTF	TGTGCCAGCAGTACAACAGGGGTAGGGGCCAACGTCCTGACTTTC
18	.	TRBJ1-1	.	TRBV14	CASSPQRSAGWVYTEAFF	TGTGCCAGCAGCCCCCAAAGATCGGCAGGATGGGTGTACACTGAAGCTTTCTTT
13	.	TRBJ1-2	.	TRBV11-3	CASSPDGLYGYTF	TGTGCCAGCAGCCCTGACGGACTCTATGGCTACACCTTC
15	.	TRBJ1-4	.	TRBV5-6	CASSSQRETNEKLFF	TGTGCCAGCAGCTCCCAGCGGGAAACTAATGAAAAACTGTTTTTT
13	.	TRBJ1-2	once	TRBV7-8	CASSHTGNYGYTF	TGTGCCAGCAGCCACACAGGGAACTATGGCTACACCTTC
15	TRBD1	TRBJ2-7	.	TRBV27	CASSSGQGRVHEQYF	TGTGCCAGCAGTAGCGGACAGGGAAGGGTCCACGAGCAGTACTTC
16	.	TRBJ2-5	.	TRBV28	CASSLLARTLTGTQYF	TGTGCCAGCAGCCTACTAGCAAGGACGCTTACGGGGACCCAGTACTTC
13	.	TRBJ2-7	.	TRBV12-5	CASGLNLGYEQYF	TGTGCTAGTGGTTTGAACCTCGGGTACGAGCAGTACTTC
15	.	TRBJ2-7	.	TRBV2	CASSRPLGVSYEQYF	TGTGCCAGCAGTCGGCCCTTGGGGGTTTCGTACGAGCAGTACTTC
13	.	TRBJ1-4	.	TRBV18	CASSGQENEKLFF	TGTGCCAGCTCAGGGCAGGAGAATGAAAAACTGTTTTTT
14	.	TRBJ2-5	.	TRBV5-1	CASSPGTAQETQYF	TGCGCCAGCAGCCCTGGCACAGCACAAGAGACCCAGTACTTC
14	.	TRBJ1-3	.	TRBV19	CASRTPGQRNTIYF	TGTGCCAGTAGGACACCGGGACAACGGAACACCATATATTTT
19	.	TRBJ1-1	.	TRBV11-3	CASSLGGWRATDGNTEAFF	TGTGCCAGCAGCTTAGGGGGGTGGAGGGCGACCGACGGGAACACTGAAGCTTTCTTT
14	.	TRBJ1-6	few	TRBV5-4	CASSLADSRSPLHF	TGTGCCAGCAGCTTGGCCGACAGCCGTTCACCCCTCCACTTT
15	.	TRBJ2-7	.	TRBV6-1	CAHRPTGPQTGEQYF	TGTGCCCATCGGCCAACAGGGCCCCAAACTGGGGAGCAGTACTTC
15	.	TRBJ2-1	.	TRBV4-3	CASSQGVASYNEQFF	TGCGCCAGCAGCCAAGGCGTAGCGTCGTACAATGAGCAGTTCTTC